This T cell receptor (beta chain) appears in the sequencing data of a study of graft-versus-host responses after intestinal transplantation. Study information: Multivisceral, liver-intestinal, or isolated intestinal grafts were transplanted into recipients. Once they had received anti-thymocyte globulin induction, all recipients took tacrolimus and steroids for around 3 years.

Intraepithelial and lamina propria lymphocytes were released after the graft tissue was processed. As for this clone: Its antigen is not identified.

Generated by immunoSEQ multiplex PCR, the TCRdb table keeps only in-frame clones and is missing some. The sample lists about 3,300 clones, approximately 81% occurring once. V lost 5 bases, J lost 1 base, and 2 bases stayed unmatched. Germline V gene data show CDR1 as SGHRS and CDR2 as YFSETQ. CDR3 length equals 14 residues. Study results and limitations: GvH clones were identified in recipient marrow, with some first appearing in ileum or blood.

The V gene is TRBV5-1, the J gene TRBJ2-5, with 10 bases lining up with TRBD2. The receptor was isolated from a human patient who received an intestinal transplant, so some T cells may come from the graft donor. Sequences were derived from ileum tissue, sampled roughly 18 and 21 days after intestinal transplantation. CDR3 protein: CASSGTSAQETQYF. In DNA form, the CDR3 reads TGCGCCAGCAGTGGGACTAGCGCCCAAGAGACCCAGTACTTC.